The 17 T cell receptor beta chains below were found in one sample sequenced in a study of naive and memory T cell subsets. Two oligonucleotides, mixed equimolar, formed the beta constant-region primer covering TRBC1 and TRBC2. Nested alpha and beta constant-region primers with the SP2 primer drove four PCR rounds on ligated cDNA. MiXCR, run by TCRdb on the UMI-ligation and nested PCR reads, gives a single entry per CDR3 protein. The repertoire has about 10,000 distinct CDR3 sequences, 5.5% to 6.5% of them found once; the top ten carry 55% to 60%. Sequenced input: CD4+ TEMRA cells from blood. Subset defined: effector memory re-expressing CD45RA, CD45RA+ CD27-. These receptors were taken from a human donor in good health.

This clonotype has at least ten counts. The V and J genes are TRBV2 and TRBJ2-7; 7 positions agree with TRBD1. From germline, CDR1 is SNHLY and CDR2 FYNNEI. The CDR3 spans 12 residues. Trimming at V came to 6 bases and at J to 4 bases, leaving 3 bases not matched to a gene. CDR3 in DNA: TGTGCCAGCAGGATACAGGGGTACGAGCAGTACTTC. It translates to CASRIQGYEQYF.

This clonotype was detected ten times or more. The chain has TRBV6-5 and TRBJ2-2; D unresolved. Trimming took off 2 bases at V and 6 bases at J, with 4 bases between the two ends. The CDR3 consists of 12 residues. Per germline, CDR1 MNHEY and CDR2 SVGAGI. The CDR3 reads CASSYQSGELFF. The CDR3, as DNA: TGTGCCAGCAGTTACCAGTCCGGGGAGCTGTTTTTT.

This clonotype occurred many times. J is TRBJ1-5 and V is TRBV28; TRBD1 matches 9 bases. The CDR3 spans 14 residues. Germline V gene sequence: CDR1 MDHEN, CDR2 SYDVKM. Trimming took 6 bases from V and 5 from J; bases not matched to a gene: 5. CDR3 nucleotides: TGTGCCAGCAGCATACAGGGGGCAGATCAGCCCCAGCATTTT. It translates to CASSIQGADQPQHF. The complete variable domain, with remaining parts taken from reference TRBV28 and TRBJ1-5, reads DVKVTQSSRYLVKRTGEKVFLECVQDMDHENMFWYRQDPGLGLRLIYFSYDVKMKEKGDIPEGYSVSREKKERFSLILESASTNQTSMYLCASSIQGADQPQHFGDGTRLSIL.

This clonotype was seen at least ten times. The CDR3 loop reads CASSPHRGLAGANVLTF. In DNA, the CDR3 is TGTGCCAGCAGCCCACACAGGGGGCTGGCTGGGGCCAACGTCCTGACTTTC. The rearrangement links TRBV9 to TRBJ2-6, with TRBD1 matching over 9 bases. The V and J ends lost 4 bases and 2 bases, in that order; junction bases with no gene match: 7. The CDR3 runs 17 residues. Germline lookup yields CDR1 SGDLS and CDR2 YYNGEE.

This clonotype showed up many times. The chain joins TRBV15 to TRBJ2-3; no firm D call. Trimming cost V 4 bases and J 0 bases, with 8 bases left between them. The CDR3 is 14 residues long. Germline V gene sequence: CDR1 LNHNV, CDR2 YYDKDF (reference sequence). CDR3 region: CATSTGSSTDTQYF. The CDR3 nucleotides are TGTGCCACCAGCACGGGCAGTAGCACAGATACGCAGTATTTT.

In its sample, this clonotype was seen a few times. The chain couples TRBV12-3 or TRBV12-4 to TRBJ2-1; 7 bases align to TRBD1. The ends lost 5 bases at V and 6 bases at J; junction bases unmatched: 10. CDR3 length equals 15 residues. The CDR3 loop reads CASSPRQGVGNEQFF. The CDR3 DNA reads TGTGCCAGCAGTCCCCGACAGGGCGTTGGCAATGAGCAGTTCTTC.

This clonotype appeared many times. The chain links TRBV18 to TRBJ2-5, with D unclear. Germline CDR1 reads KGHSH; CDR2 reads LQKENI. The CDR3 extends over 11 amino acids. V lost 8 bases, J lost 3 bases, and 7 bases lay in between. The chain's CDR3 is CASLSKETQYF. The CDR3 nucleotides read TGTGCCAGCCTATCCAAAGAGACCCAGTACTTC. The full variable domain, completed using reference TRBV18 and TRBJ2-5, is NAGVMQNPRHLVRRRGQEARLRCSPMKGHSHVYWYRQLPEEGLKFMVYLQKENIIDESGMPKERFSAEFPKEGPSILRIQQVVRGDSAAYFCASLSKETQYFGPGTRLLVL.

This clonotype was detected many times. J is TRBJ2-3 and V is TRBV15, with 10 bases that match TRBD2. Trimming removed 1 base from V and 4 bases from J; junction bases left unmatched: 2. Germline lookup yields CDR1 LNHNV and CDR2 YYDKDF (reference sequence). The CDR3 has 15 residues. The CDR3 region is CATSRASGGADTQYF. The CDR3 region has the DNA TGTGCCACCAGCAGAGCTAGCGGGGGTGCAGATACGCAGTATTTT.

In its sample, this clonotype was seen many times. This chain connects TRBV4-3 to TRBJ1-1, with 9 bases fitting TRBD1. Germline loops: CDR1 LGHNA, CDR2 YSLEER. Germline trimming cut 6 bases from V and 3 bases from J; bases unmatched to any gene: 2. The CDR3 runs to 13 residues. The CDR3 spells CASRGQGDTEAFF. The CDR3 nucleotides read TGCGCCAGCAGGGGACAGGGAGACACTGAAGCTTTCTTT.

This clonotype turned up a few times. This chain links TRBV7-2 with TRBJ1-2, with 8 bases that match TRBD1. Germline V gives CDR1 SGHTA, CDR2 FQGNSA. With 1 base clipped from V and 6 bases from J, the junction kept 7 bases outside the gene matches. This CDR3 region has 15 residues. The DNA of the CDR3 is TGTGCCAGCAGCTTAGGGACAGGGAATAGGCATGGCTACACCTTC. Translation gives CASSLGTGNRHGYTF.

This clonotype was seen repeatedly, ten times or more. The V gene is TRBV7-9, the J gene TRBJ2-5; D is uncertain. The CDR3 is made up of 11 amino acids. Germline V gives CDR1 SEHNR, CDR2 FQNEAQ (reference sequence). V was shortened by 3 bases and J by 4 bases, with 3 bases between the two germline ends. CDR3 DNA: TGTGCCAGCAGCTTTGGAGAGACCCAGTACTTC. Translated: CASSFGETQYF. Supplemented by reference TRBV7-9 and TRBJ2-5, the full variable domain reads DTGVSQNPRHKITKRGQNVTFRCDPISEHNRLYWYRQTLGQGPEFLTYFQNEAQLEKSRLLSDRFSAERPKGSFSTLEIQRTEQGDSAMYLCASSFGETQYFGPGTRLLVL.

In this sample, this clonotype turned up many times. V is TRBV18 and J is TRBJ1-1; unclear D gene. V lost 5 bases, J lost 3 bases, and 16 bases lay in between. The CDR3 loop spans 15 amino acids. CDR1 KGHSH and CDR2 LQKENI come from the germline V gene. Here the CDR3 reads CASSSIERRYTEAFF. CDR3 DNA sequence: TGTGCCAGCTCATCTATTGAGCGTAGGTACACTGAAGCTTTCTTT.

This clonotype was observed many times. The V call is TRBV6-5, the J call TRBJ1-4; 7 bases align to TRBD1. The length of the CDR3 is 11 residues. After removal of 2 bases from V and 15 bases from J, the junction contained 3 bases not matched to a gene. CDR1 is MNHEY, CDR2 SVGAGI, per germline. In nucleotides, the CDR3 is TGTGCCAGCAGTTACGGGACAGAAGTGTTTTTT. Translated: CASSYGTEVFF.

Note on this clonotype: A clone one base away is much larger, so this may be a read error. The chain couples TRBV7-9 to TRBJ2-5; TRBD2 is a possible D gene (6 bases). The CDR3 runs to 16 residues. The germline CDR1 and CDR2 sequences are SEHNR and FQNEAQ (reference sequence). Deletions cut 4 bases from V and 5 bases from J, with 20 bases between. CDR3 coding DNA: TGTGCCAGCAGCTCAGGGTGGAGGGCTAGGTCGGAGACCCAGTACTTC. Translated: CASSSGWRARSETQYF.

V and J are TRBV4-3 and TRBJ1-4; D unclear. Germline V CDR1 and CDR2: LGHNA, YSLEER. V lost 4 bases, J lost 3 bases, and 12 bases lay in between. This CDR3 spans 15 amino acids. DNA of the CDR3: TGCGCCAGCAGCCCTTCTGAGGGAGCTAATGAAAAACTGTTTTTT. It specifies CASSPSEGANEKLFF.

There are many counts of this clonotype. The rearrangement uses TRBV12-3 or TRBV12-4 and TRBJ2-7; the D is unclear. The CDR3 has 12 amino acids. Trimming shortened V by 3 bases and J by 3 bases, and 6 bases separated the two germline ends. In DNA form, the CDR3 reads TGTGCCAGCAGTTTTCATGGCTACGAGCAGTACTTC. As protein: CASSFHGYEQYF.

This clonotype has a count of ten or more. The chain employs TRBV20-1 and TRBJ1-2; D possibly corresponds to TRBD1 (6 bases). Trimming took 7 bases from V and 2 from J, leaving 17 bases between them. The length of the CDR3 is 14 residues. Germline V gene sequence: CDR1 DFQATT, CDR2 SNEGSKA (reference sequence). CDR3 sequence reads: CSGGSRGKNYGYTF. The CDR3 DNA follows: TGCAGTGGAGGGAGTAGGGGGAAAAACTATGGCTACACCTTC.